The present T cell receptor beta chain was sequenced within a study of CD4+ T cells in melanoma. V lost 0 bases to trimming and J lost 4 bases; unmatched junction nucleotides: 2. This CDR3 is 14 amino acids long. Germline V gene data show CDR1 as GTSNPN and CDR2 as SVGIG (reference sequence). Clones were sequenced by immunoSEQ multiplex PCR, and TCRdb holds only the in-frame ones, with some missing. The sample shows roughly 140,000 clones, around nine tenths of them seen only once. The chain recombines TRBV30 with TRBJ1-1, with 10 positions matching TRBD1. The receptor's source is a human donor with melanoma. This CDR3 reads CAWSVWTGGTEAFF. DNA of the CDR3: TGTGCCTGGAGTGTATGGACAGGGGGCACTGAAGCTTTCTTT.